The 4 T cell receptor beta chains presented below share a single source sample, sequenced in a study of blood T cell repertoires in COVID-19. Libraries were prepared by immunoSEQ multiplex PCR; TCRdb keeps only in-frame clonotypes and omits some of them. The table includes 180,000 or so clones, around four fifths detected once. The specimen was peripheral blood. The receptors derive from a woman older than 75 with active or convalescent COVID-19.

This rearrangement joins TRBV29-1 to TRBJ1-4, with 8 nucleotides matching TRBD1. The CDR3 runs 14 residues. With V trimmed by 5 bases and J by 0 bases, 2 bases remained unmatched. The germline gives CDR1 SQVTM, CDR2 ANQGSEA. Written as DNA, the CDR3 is TGCAGCGTTCAGGGGGCGGCAACTAATGAAAAACTGTTTTTT. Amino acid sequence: CSVQGAATNEKLFF. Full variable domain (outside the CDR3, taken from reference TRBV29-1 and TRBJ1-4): SAVISQKPSRDICQRGTSLTIQCQVDSQVTMMFWYRQQPGQSLTLIATANQGSEATYESGFVIDKFPISRPNLTFSTLTVSNMSPEDSSIYLCSVQGAATNEKLFFGSGTQLSVL.

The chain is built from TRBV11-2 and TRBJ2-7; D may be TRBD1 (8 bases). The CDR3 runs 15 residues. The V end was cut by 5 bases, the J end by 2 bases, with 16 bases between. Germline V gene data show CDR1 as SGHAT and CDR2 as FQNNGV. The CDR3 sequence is CASSAGQGGTYEQYF. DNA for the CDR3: TGTGCCAGCAGCGCAGGACAGGGAGGGACCTACGAGCAGTACTTC.

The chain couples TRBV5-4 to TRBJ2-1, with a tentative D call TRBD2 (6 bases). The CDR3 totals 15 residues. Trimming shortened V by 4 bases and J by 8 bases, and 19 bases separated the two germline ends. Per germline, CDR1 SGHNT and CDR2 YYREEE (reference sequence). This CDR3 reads CASSLQDYVYDEQFF. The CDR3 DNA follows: TGTGCCAGCAGCCTTCAGGACTATGTATATGATGAGCAGTTCTTC. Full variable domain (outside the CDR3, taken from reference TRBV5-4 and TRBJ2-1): ETGVTQSPTHLIKTRGQQVTLRCSSQSGHNTVSWYQQALGQGPQFIFQYYREEENGRGNFPPRFSGLQFPNYSSELNVNALELDDSALYLCASSLQDYVYDEQFFGPGTRLTVL.

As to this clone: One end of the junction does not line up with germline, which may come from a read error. The CDR3 here is CASSYVYGGGIAF. As DNA, the CDR3 is TGTGCCAGCAGTTACGTTTACGGGGGTGGCATTGCCTTC. The chain employs TRBV6-5 and TRBJ1-2; D perhaps matches TRBD1 (5 bases). This CDR3 region has 13 residues. The germline CDR1 and CDR2 sequences are MNHEY and SVGAGI.